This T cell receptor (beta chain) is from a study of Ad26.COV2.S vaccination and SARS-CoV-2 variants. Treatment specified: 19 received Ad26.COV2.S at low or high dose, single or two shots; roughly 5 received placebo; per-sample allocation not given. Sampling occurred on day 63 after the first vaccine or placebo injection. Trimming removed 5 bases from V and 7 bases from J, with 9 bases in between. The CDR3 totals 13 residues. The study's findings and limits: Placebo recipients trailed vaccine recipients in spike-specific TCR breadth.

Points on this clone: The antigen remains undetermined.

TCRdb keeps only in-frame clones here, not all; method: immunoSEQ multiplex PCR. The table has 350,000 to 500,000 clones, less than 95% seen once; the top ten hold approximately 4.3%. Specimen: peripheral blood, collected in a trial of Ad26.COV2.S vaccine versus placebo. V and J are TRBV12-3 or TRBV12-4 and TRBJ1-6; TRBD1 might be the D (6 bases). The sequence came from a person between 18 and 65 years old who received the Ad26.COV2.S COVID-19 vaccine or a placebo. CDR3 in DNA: TGTGCCAGCAGTCAGGGGTGGAATTCACCCCTCCACTTT. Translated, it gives CASSQGWNSPLHF.